One sample yielded the 29 T cell receptor beta chains listed below, sequenced in a study of blood T cell repertoires in COVID-19. Sequencing used immunoSEQ multiplex PCR; TCRdb keeps in-frame clones, though not all of them. The profile shows approximately 70,000 clones, under 90% of them singletons. The sequencing sample was made of peripheral blood. The receptors here all came from a man in his sixties or seventies with active or convalescent COVID-19.

The chain carries TRBV6-5 and TRBJ1-3; D uncertain. CDR3 length: 14 residues. V shed 2 bases and J shed 0 bases, with 5 bases lying between them. Germline V gene data show CDR1 as MNHEY and CDR2 as SVGAGI. CDR3 coding DNA: TGTGCCAGCAGTTACGCCTACTCTGGAAACACCATATATTTT. Translation gives CASSYAYSGNTIYF.

The chain combines TRBV6-6 with TRBJ1-2; D is undetermined. Deletions cut 10 bases from V and 6 bases from J, with 15 bases between. Germline V CDR1 and CDR2: MNHNY, SVGAGI (reference sequence). CDR3 length: 12 amino acids. The CDR3 loop is CAIWAPPHGYTF. Written as DNA, the CDR3 is TGTGCCATCTGGGCCCCTCCGCATGGCTACACCTTC.

The chain joins TRBV28 to TRBJ1-5; 8 bases match TRBD1. Looked up from germline, CDR1 is MDHEN and CDR2 is SYDVKM. This CDR3 comprises 14 residues. The V segment lost 6 bases and the J segment 7 bases; nucleotides outside the gene matches: 8. Here the CDR3 DNA reads TGTGCCAGCAGGACAGGGGAAAGAATACAGCCCCAGCATTTT. Translation gives CASRTGERIQPQHF.

The rearrangement joins TRBV29-1 to TRBJ2-7; D remains unclear. Trimming took 7 bases from V and 5 from J, leaving 15 bases between them. CDR1 is SQVTM, CDR2 ANQGSEA, per germline. The CDR3 runs 12 residues. CDR3 sequence reads: CSGQTPTHEQYF. As DNA, the CDR3 is TGCAGCGGTCAGACTCCAACCCACGAGCAGTACTTC.

This chain links TRBV13 with TRBJ1-2, with TRBD1 matching over 11 bases. Per germline, CDR1 PRHDT and CDR2 FYEKMQ (reference sequence). J lost 5 bases, V lost 3 bases, and 2 bases had no gene match. The CDR3 is made up of 14 amino acids. CDR3 bases: TGTGCCAGCAGCTTCGGACAGGGGGCGTATGGCTACACCTTC. Translation: CASSFGQGAYGYTF.

Here the CDR3 reads CASSYSGTWGYEQYF. For the CDR3, the DNA is TGTGCCAGCAGCTATTCCGGGACATGGGGCTACGAGCAGTACTTC. The chain joins TRBV27 to TRBJ2-7; tentatively, D is TRBD1 (6 bases). Trimming removed 6 bases from V and 3 bases from J, with 18 bases in between. CDR3 length: 15 amino acids. CDR1 MNHEY and CDR2 SMNVEV come from the germline V gene (reference sequence).

This chain uses TRBV11-2 with TRBJ1-1; TRBD1 might be the D (5 bases). CDR1 and CDR2 from the germline V gene are SGHAT and FQNNGV. The V and J ends lost 3 bases and 4 bases respectively, with 12 bases between them. CDR3 size: 14 residues. CDR3 region: CASSLRYRGTEAFF. The DNA of the CDR3 is TGTGCCAGCAGCTTGAGGTATAGGGGCACTGAAGCTTTCTTT.

The V and J genes are TRBV6-2 or TRBV6-3 and TRBJ1-1; no clear D gene. This CDR3 is built from 15 residues. With 5 bases removed from V and 1 base from J, the gap between germline ends came to 14 bases. Per the germline V gene, CDR1 is MNHEY and CDR2 is SVGEGT. The CDR3 loop is CASSILTAGNTEAFF. For the CDR3, the DNA is TGTGCCAGCAGTATACTCACAGCCGGGAACACTGAAGCTTTCTTT.

This chain connects TRBV29-1 to TRBJ2-1, with a weak D call TRBD2 (7 bases). The CDR3 has 14 residues. Germline values: CDR1 SQVTM, CDR2 ANQGSEA. V lost 4 bases and J 7 bases, leaving 17 bases between the germline ends. CDR3 sequence: CSVVARGGRNEQFF. The CDR3 nucleotides read TGCAGCGTTGTAGCAAGGGGGGGGAGGAATGAGCAGTTCTTC.

The chain is built from TRBV27 and TRBJ2-7; possible D gene TRBD2, 6 bases. Deletions cut 4 bases from V and 5 bases from J, with 15 bases between. Germline values: CDR1 MNHEY, CDR2 SMNVEV (reference sequence). The CDR3 has 14 amino acids. The CDR3 spells CASSSPGLAHEQYF. The CDR3 coding sequence is TGTGCCAGCAGTTCCCCCGGGCTAGCGCACGAGCAGTACTTC.

This chain uses TRBV6-4 with TRBJ2-7; 8 bases are shared with TRBD2. CDR1 and CDR2 from the germline V gene are MRHNA and SNTAGT. The CDR3 consists of 16 residues. V shed 0 bases and J 6 bases; nucleotides not matched to a gene: 10. The CDR3 spells CASSDSSREAAAEQYF. CDR3 DNA: TGTGCCAGCAGTGACTCCTCGCGGGAGGCCGCCGCCGAGCAGTACTTC.

The V gene is TRBV6-1, the J gene TRBJ2-7, with 11 bases lining up with TRBD2. V dropped 4 bases and J dropped 2; count of bases not matched to a gene: 7. Germline V gene sequence: CDR1 MNHNS, CDR2 SASEGT. CDR3 length equals 16 residues. The CDR3 sequence is CASSAGASGRTYEQYF. The CDR3 bases are TGTGCCAGCAGTGCCGGGGCTAGCGGGAGGACCTACGAGCAGTACTTC.

This rearrangement joins TRBV5-1 to TRBJ1-2, with 7 bases identical to TRBD1. The CDR3 spans 17 residues. V lost 0 bases and J lost 5; bases outside the gene matches: 13. The germline V gene encodes CDR1 SGHRS and CDR2 YFSETQ. CDR3 nucleotide sequence: TGCGCCAGCAGCTTGGAGGGGGCTAGGCGGGATCCATATGGCTACACCTTC. Its translation is CASSLEGARRDPYGYTF.

The chain links TRBV6-5 to TRBJ2-3; possibly TRBD1 for D (6 bases). V shed 7 bases and J shed 4 bases, with 15 bases lying between them. The germline CDR1 and CDR2 sequences are MNHEY and SVGAGI. This CDR3 is built from 14 residues. In DNA, the CDR3 is TGTGCCAGCACCATCTTGGCAGGGGCAGATACGCAGTATTTT. Translated, it gives CASTILAGADTQYF.

CDR3 DNA: TGTGCCAGTAGTCTAACAGGGGCACGGCAGCCCCAGCATTTT. Its translation is CASSLTGARQPQHF. This rearrangement joins TRBV19 to TRBJ1-5; 7 nucleotides align to TRBD1. The V and J ends lost 5 bases and 7 bases, in that order; junction bases with no gene match: 8. The CDR3 length is 14 residues. Germline V gene lookup returns CDR1 LNHDA and CDR2 SQIVND (reference sequence). Combining the CDR3 with reference TRBV19 and TRBJ1-5 gives the whole variable domain DGGITQSPKYLFRKEGQNVTLSCEQNLNHDAMYWYRQDPGQGLRLIYYSQIVNDFQKGDIAEGYSVSREKKESFPLTVTSAQKNPTAFYLCASSLTGARQPQHFGDGTRLSIL.

The chain carries TRBV7-2 and TRBJ2-7; TRBD1 might be the D (6 bases). The CDR3 is made up of 14 amino acids. The germline V gene encodes CDR1 SGHTA and CDR2 FQGNSA. The ends were cut back, 4 bases at V and 5 bases at J, with 15 bases in the middle. CDR3 sequence (DNA): TGTGCCAGCAGCTCCCGGCAGGGGTTCCACGAGCAGTACTTC. Translation gives CASSSRQGFHEQYF. The full variable domain, with the rest looked up from reference TRBV7-2 and TRBJ2-7, is GAGVSQSPSNKVTEKGKDVELRCDPISGHTALYWYRQSLGQGLEFLIYFQGNSAPDKSGLPSDRFSAERTGGSVSTLTIQRTQQEDSAVYLCASSSRQGFHEQYFGPGTRLTVT.

The rearrangement links TRBV6-1 to TRBJ2-3, with TRBD2 identical over 12 bases. The germline V gene has CDR1 MNHNS and CDR2 SASEGT. V lost 0 bases to trimming and J lost 7 bases; unmatched junction nucleotides: 5. The CDR3 sequence is 16 residues long. The CDR3 DNA reads TGTGCCAGCAGTGAAGCCCTAGCGGGAGGGCCGAATACGCAGTATTTT. The encoded protein is CASSEALAGGPNTQYF.

CDR3 nucleotides: TGTGCCAGCAGCCAAGATCTACAGCAAGAGACCCAGTACTTC. Amino acids: CASSQDLQQETQYF. The rearrangement uses TRBV3-1 (or the pseudogene TRBV3-2) and TRBJ2-5; D is unresolved. Germline-derived CDR1 and CDR2 are LGHDT and YNNKEL (reference sequence). Trimming removed 0 bases at V and 2 bases at J, with 7 bases between. The CDR3 runs to 14 residues.

Here the CDR3 DNA reads TGCGCCAGCAGTGAGCCCCAGGGACAGGGGCTATACGAGCAGTACTTC. The encoded protein is CASSEPQGQGLYEQYF. The rearrangement uses TRBV10-1 and TRBJ2-7; 10 nucleotides align to TRBD1. Germline loops: CDR1 WNHNN, CDR2 SYGVQD (reference sequence). The CDR3 covers 16 residues. Losses at the gene ends were 2 bases for V and 4 bases for J; bases not matched to a gene: 8.

The CDR3 region has the DNA TGTGCCAGCAGCCAGAGGGAGTACACAGATACGCAGTATTTT. Amino acids: CASSQREYTDTQYF. V is TRBV9 and J is TRBJ2-3; TRBD2 might be the D (5 bases). Trimming took off 4 bases at V and 2 bases at J, with 11 bases between the two ends. Germline lookup yields CDR1 SGDLS and CDR2 YYNGEE. The CDR3 has 14 amino acids.

The chain carries TRBV5-5 and TRBJ2-1; perhaps TRBD2 as D (5 bases). The germline V and J ends were trimmed by 1 base and 0 bases, with 14 bases remaining between them. CDR3 length: 17 amino acids. Germline V CDR1 and CDR2: SGHKS, YYEKEE (reference sequence). The CDR3 DNA reads TGTGCCAGCAGCTTGTGGGGAGCCCTTTACTCCTACAATGAGCAGTTCTTC. This translates into CASSLWGALYSYNEQFF. Full variable domain (missing parts from reference TRBV5-5 and TRBJ2-1): DAGVTQSPTHLIKTRGQQVTLRCSPISGHKSVSWYQQVLGQGPQFIFQYYEKEERGRGNFPDRFSARQFPNYSSELNVNALLLGDSALYLCASSLWGALYSYNEQFFGPGTRLTVL.

The gene calls are TRBV9 and TRBJ1-1; 9 positions agree with TRBD1. The length of the CDR3 is 15 residues. Per germline, CDR1 SGDLS and CDR2 YYNGEE. With 3 bases clipped from V and 5 bases from J, the junction kept 8 bases outside the gene matches. The chain's CDR3 is CASSAGTGTGTEAFF. CDR3 bases: TGTGCCAGCAGCGCTGGGACAGGGACGGGGACTGAAGCTTTCTTT.

The chain uses TRBV4-1 and TRBJ2-5; D possibly corresponds to TRBD2 (6 bases). The CDR3 length is 13 residues. Between the trimmed V and J ends, which lost 4 bases and 4 bases, there was a span of 10 bases. Germline lookup yields CDR1 MGHRA and CDR2 YSYEKL. The CDR3 loop is CASSRAGTETQYF. CDR3 DNA sequence: TGCGCCAGCAGCCGGGCGGGGACAGAGACCCAGTACTTC.

The gene calls are TRBV6-5 and TRBJ1-1, with D uncertain. CDR3 length: 15 amino acids. CDR1 is MNHEY and CDR2 is SVGAGI in the germline V gene. The ends were cut back, 6 bases at V and 1 base at J, with 15 bases in the middle. The DNA for the CDR3 is TGTGCCAGCAGGTCAAACTCCGCGGGGAACACTGAAGCTTTCTTT. Its translation: CASRSNSAGNTEAFF.

The chain carries TRBV4-1 and TRBJ2-7; D possibly corresponds to TRBD1 (6 bases). Per germline, CDR1 MGHRA and CDR2 YSYEKL. V lost 0 bases and J lost 4, with 16 bases in between. This CDR3 region has 16 residues. This CDR3 is CASSQEMLDRNYEQYF. The CDR3 bases are TGCGCCAGCAGCCAAGAGATGCTGGACAGAAATTACGAGCAGTACTTC.

This chain connects TRBV9 to TRBJ2-1, with 9 bases lining up with TRBD1. Looked up from germline, CDR1 is SGDLS and CDR2 is YYNGEE. The junction had 13 bases not matched to a gene; V was cut back by 3 bases and J by 6 bases. The CDR3 is 17 amino acids. For the CDR3, the DNA is TGTGCCAGCAGCGAGAGGAACCGGGACAGGGTATCCAATGAGCAGTTCTTC. Amino acids: CASSERNRDRVSNEQFF.

V and J are TRBV5-6 and TRBJ1-2; D call uncertain. Germline V CDR1 and CDR2: SGHDT, YYEEEE. Trimming left V 0 bases short and J 0 bases short, with 18 bases between. There are 18 residues in the CDR3. The CDR3 spells CASSLAVITDLTNYGYTF. CDR3 nucleotide sequence: TGTGCCAGCAGCTTGGCGGTGATTACAGACCTAACTAACTATGGCTACACCTTC.

The genes are TRBV4-2 and TRBJ2-7, with D perhaps TRBD1 (6 bases). CDR3 length: 14 residues. Germline loops: CDR1 LGHNA, CDR2 YNFKEQ. V was shortened by 0 bases and J by 3 bases, with 9 bases between the two germline ends. CDR3 in DNA: TGTGCCAGCAGCCAAGATGGGACAAGCTACGAGCAGTACTTC. Amino acid sequence: CASSQDGTSYEQYF.

The chain has TRBV28 and TRBJ1-4, with TRBD1 as a possible D gene (6 bases). The germline gives CDR1 MDHEN, CDR2 SYDVKM. This CDR3 has 17 amino acids. The ends were cut back, 7 bases at V and 0 bases at J, with 18 bases in the middle. CDR3 sequence reads: CASTPGPQGPTNEKLFF. The CDR3 coding sequence is TGTGCCAGCACCCCCGGACCCCAGGGGCCAACTAATGAAAAACTGTTTTTT.